Following are 6 T cell receptor beta chains from one sample sequenced in a study of blood T cell repertoires in COVID-19. The protocol was immunoSEQ multiplex PCR, while the TCRdb copy is restricted to in-frame clones and leaves out a portion. The sample carries 240,000 or so clones, roughly 86% recorded once. Sequencing used PBMCs or T cells enriched from blood (not recorded which). The source is a woman aged 40-49 years with acute COVID-19.

V usage is TRBV19 and J usage is TRBJ2-7; 11 bases fit TRBD1. The CDR3 runs 15 residues. CDR1 and CDR2 (germline): LNHDA, SQIVND (reference sequence). The trim removed 6 bases at V and 4 bases at J, leaving 8 bases unmatched. The CDR3, as DNA: TGTGCCAGTAGGCTCCGGGACAGGGGGACGTACGAGCAGTACTTC. This codes for CASRLRDRGTYEQYF. The variable domain in full, completed from reference TRBV19 and TRBJ2-7, reads DGGITQSPKYLFRKEGQNVTLSCEQNLNHDAMYWYRQDPGQGLRLIYYSQIVNDFQKGDIAEGYSVSREKKESFPLTVTSAQKNPTAFYLCASRLRDRGTYEQYFGPGTRLTVT.

The chain uses TRBV4-1 and TRBJ1-1, with 7 nucleotides matching TRBD1. The CDR3 is 13 amino acids. Germline V gene lookup returns CDR1 MGHRA and CDR2 YSYEKL. V gave up 4 bases and J gave up 11 bases; unmatched junction bases: 10. The CDR3 bases are TGCGCCAGCAGCCCCACAGGGGTAGGGTATGCTTTCTTT. Amino acids: CASSPTGVGYAFF.

The rearrangement uses TRBV15 and TRBJ2-1; 11 bases line up with TRBD1. Losses at the gene ends were 3 bases for V and 5 bases for J; bases not matched to a gene: 3. Germline V gene data show CDR1 as LNHNV and CDR2 as YYDKDF (reference sequence). This CDR3 region has 15 residues. DNA of the CDR3: TGTGCCACCAGCAGGGGACAGGGGGTGGACAATGAGCAGTTCTTC. Translated, it gives CATSRGQGVDNEQFF.

The chain has TRBV3-1 (or the pseudogene TRBV3-2) and TRBJ2-3; 8 bases align to TRBD2. Per germline, CDR1 LGHDT and CDR2 YNNKEL (reference sequence). The CDR3 is made up of 17 amino acids. The junction had 10 bases not matched to a gene; V was cut back by 2 bases and J by 3 bases. DNA for the CDR3: TGTGCCAGCAGCCAATTGGGACGGAGCGGGAGAACAGATACGCAGTATTTT. This encodes CASSQLGRSGRTDTQYF.

This chain joins TRBV21-1 and TRBJ1-2. TRBV21-1 represents a pseudogene. CDR3 length: 12 amino acids. DNA for the CDR3: TGTGCCAGCAGCAAAGAAGCCTATGGCTACACCTTC. As protein: CASSKEAYGYTF.

This clone was picked up a small number of times. This chain connects TRBV6-1 to TRBJ1-3, with D unclear. Germline CDR1 is MNHNS and CDR2 is SASEGT. V shed 1 base and J shed 2 bases, with 6 bases lying between them. This CDR3 is built from 14 residues. The CDR3 reads CASSEGLPGNTIYF. The CDR3, as DNA: TGTGCCAGCAGTGAAGGTCTTCCTGGAAACACCATATATTTT.